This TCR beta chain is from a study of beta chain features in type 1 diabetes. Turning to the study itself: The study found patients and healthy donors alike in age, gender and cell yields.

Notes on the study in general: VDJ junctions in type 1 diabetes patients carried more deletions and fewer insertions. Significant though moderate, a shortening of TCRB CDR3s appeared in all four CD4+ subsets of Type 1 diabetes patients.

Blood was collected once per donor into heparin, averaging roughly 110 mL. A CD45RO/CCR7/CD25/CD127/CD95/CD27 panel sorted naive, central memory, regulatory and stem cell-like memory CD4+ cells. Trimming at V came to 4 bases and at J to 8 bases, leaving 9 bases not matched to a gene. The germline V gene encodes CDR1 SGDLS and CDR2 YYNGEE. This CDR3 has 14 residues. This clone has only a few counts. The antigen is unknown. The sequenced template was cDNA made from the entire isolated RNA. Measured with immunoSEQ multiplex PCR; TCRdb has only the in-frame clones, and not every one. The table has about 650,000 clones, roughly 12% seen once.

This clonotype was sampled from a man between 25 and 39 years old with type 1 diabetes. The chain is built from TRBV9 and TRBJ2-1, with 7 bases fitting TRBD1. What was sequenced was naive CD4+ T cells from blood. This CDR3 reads CASSPTGARDEQFF. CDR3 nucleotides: TGTGCCAGCAGCCCTACAGGGGCGCGGGATGAGCAGTTCTTC.